The next 4 T cell receptor beta chains were all read from a single sample in a study of blood T cell repertoires in COVID-19. Method: immunoSEQ multiplex PCR; TCRdb's copy keeps in-frame clones and lacks some. The top ten hold 20% to 25% of the sample, which has about 210,000 clones, around 86% seen once. Sequencing input: PBMCs or T cells enriched from blood (not recorded which). The receptors shown here come from a woman aged 40 to 50 in a cohort exposed to, infected with or recovered from COVID-19 (not recorded which).

This clone was counted between two and nine times. The V gene is TRBV19, the J gene TRBJ2-2; 11 nucleotides line up with TRBD2. Looked up from germline, CDR1 is LNHDA and CDR2 is SQIVND (reference sequence). This CDR3 spans 16 amino acids. V lost 5 bases to trimming and J lost 7 bases; unmatched junction nucleotides: 9. The CDR3 sequence: CASSLAGGPASGELFF. The CDR3 DNA follows: TGTGCCAGTAGTCTAGCGGGGGGCCCCGCCAGCGGGGAGCTGTTTTTT. The full variable domain, its missing parts supplied by reference TRBV19 and TRBJ2-2, is DGGITQSPKYLFRKEGQNVTLSCEQNLNHDAMYWYRQDPGQGLRLIYYSQIVNDFQKGDIAEGYSVSREKKESFPLTVTSAQKNPTAFYLCASSLAGGPASGELFFGEGSRLTVL.

The chain recombines TRBV18 with TRBJ1-5; possible D gene TRBD1, 5 bases. CDR3 length equals 13 residues. CDR1 KGHSH and CDR2 LQKENI come from the germline V gene. Trimming pared 3 bases from V and 7 bases from J, leaving 10 bases between. This chain's CDR3 is CASSPGGRQPQHF. CDR3 nucleotides: TGTGCCAGCTCACCGGGGGGTCGGCAGCCCCAGCATTTT.

The chain uses TRBV25-1 and TRBJ2-7; D possibly corresponds to TRBD2 (6 bases). V was shortened by 4 bases and J by 1 base, with 23 bases between the two germline ends. CDR3 length: 18 amino acids. Per the germline V gene, CDR1 is MGHDK and CDR2 is SYGVNS. The CDR3 DNA follows: TGTGCCAGCAGTGGTTTGCCTGGCAGGGAGGAAGTATCCTACGAGCAGTACTTC. It specifies CASSGLPGREEVSYEQYF.

The chain employs TRBV4-1 and TRBJ1-2; a weak D match, TRBD1 (5 bases). This CDR3 is 16 amino acids long. In germline, CDR1 is MGHRA, CDR2 YSYEKL. Trimming took 4 bases from V and 0 from J, leaving 15 bases between them. This chain's CDR3 is CASSPVSGGANYGYTF. The CDR3 DNA reads as TGCGCCAGCAGCCCTGTCAGCGGGGGAGCTAACTATGGCTACACCTTC.